A single sample is the source of the 30 T cell receptor beta chains below, sequenced in a study of shared clonotypes between healthy human individuals. Sequenced by immunoSEQ multiplex PCR; TCRdb stores in-frame clones only, minus some. The sample yields approximately 470,000 clones, approximately 84% seen once. Material: PBMCs. The receptors come from a woman aged 40 to 50 in good health. Some clones in this sample may be carry-over from other donors' samples.

This clone came up a few times. The V and J genes are TRBV11-3 and TRBJ2-2; D uncertain. Germline V lookup: CDR1 SGHNT, CDR2 YENEEA. CDR3 size: 15 residues. The V gene lost 3 bases and the J gene lost 2 bases, with 10 bases spanning the gap. The CDR3 DNA reads TGTGCCAGCAGCTTTGGACGGTCAAACACCGGGGAGCTGTTTTTT. The encoded protein is CASSFGRSNTGELFF.

The genes are TRBV6-5 and TRBJ1-1; tentatively, D is TRBD1 (5 bases). The CDR3 has 12 amino acids. With 10 bases removed from V and 6 bases from J, the gap between germline ends came to 15 bases. CDR1 is MNHEY and CDR2 is SVGAGI in the germline V gene. DNA of the CDR3: TGTGCCACCCGTCGGGGACTTTCTGAAGCTTTCTTT. It encodes CATRRGLSEAFF.

A word on this clone: A read error likely explains this, since a far larger clone differs by one base. The chain links TRBV30 to TRBJ1-1; D gene uncertain. This CDR3 has 14 amino acids. V was pared by 2 bases and J by 6 bases, with 16 bases between. CDR1 is GTSNPN and CDR2 is SVGIG in the germline V gene (reference sequence). CDR3 sequence: CAWSPIMGTAEAFF. CDR3 coding DNA: TGTGCCTGGAGTCCCATAATGGGCACAGCTGAAGCTTTCTTT.

As regards this clone: A much larger clone differs by one base, so this may be a read error. Other DNA sequences in this sample translate to the same CDR3. The chain employs TRBV27 and TRBJ1-1; D gene ambiguous. The CDR3 runs 12 residues. Trimming stripped 5 bases from V and 0 bases from J, with 4 bases between. The germline V gene has CDR1 MNHEY and CDR2 SMNVEV (reference sequence). The CDR3 region is CASSDMNTEAFF. CDR3 sequence (DNA): TGTGCCAGCAGTGACATGAACACTGAAGCTTTCTTT.

This clone has a single count. A far larger clone is off by one base, so a read error is likely. The sample carries other DNA sequences with the same CDR3. The V gene is TRBV5-4, the J gene TRBJ2-2; D might be TRBD2 (5 bases). This CDR3 contains 14 residues. From germline, CDR1 is SGHNT and CDR2 YYREEE (reference sequence). CDR3 nucleotide sequence: TGTGCCAGCAGCTTGTACACGAACACCGGGGAGTTGTTTTTT. This codes for CASSLYTNTGELFF.

This clone was recorded only once. V gene TRBV5-1 combines with J gene TRBJ1-2; 8 nucleotides agree with TRBD1. The ends lost 1 base at V and 9 bases at J; junction bases unmatched: 8. CDR1 is SGHRS, CDR2 YFSETQ, per germline. The CDR3 is 14 amino acids. The CDR3, as DNA: TGCGCCAGCAGCTTGTCCGGACAGGGCGGCAGCTACACCTTC. This translates into CASSLSGQGGSYTF.

V is TRBV4-3 and J is TRBJ1-5; no firm D call. The CDR3 covers 15 residues. V dropped 0 bases and J dropped 7 bases, with 13 bases sitting between them. Germline lookup yields CDR1 LGHNA and CDR2 YSLEER. CDR3 in DNA: TGCGCCAGCAGCCAAGATGCGTCCCCTGACCAGCCCCAGCATTTT. Translating it yields CASSQDASPDQPQHF.

Note on this clone: A far larger clone is only one base removed, so a read error is likely. Other DNA variants within this sample encode the same CDR3. V and J are TRBV14 and TRBJ2-3; unclear D gene. There are 14 residues in the CDR3. Germline CDR1 is SGHDN and CDR2 is FVKESK. This CDR3 is CASSQALNLDTQYF. For the CDR3, the DNA is TGTGCTAGCAGCCAAGCATTGAATCTCGATACGCAGTATTTT.

To note about this clone: A read error likely explains this, since a far larger clone differs by one base. This CDR3 is also generated by other DNA sequences in the sample. The chain recombines TRBV30 with TRBJ1-2; D uncertain. Germline V gives CDR1 GTSNPN, CDR2 SVGIG (reference sequence). The CDR3 loop spans 13 amino acids. V lost 2 bases and J lost 7, with 14 bases in between. The DNA of the CDR3 is TGTGCCTGGAGTCTTACCGCAACGCTTGGCTACACCTTC. This gives the protein CAWSLTATLGYTF.

This clone was seen a single time. The V and J genes are TRBV5-6 and TRBJ2-3; 7 positions match TRBD2. CDR1 is SGHDT and CDR2 is YYEEEE in the germline V gene. With V trimmed by 4 bases and J by 0 bases, 8 bases remained unmatched. The CDR3 loop spans 16 amino acids. CDR3 sequence (DNA): TGTGCCAGCAGCCCTCTAGCGGACCTAAGCACAGATACGCAGTATTTT. This codes for CASSPLADLSTDTQYF.

As for this clone: This may be a read error: a much more frequent sequence differs by one nucleotide. V and J are TRBV7-8 and TRBJ2-1; 7 nucleotides match TRBD1. From germline, CDR1 is SGHVS and CDR2 FQNEAQ. This CDR3 has 15 residues. The CDR3 coding sequence is TGTGCCAGCAGCTTAGAAGGGGGCACCTACAGTGAGCAGTTCTTC. Its protein is CASSLEGGTYSEQFF.

CDR3 bases: TGTGCCAGTAGTACCCTTGGGAACTACGAGCAGTACTTC. Its translation: CASSTLGNYEQYF. The gene calls are TRBV19 and TRBJ2-7; D gene uncertain. V was shortened by 4 bases and J by 3 bases, with 10 bases between the two germline ends. The germline CDR1 and CDR2 sequences are LNHDA and SQIVND (reference sequence). The CDR3 spans 13 residues.

The gene calls are TRBV30 and TRBJ1-3; D call uncertain. Trimming shortened V by 3 bases and J by 0 bases, and 9 bases separated the two germline ends. The germline V gene has CDR1 GTSNPN and CDR2 SVGIG (reference sequence). The CDR3 covers 14 residues. CDR3 sequence (DNA): TGTGCCTGGAGCCCCGGCGTCTCTGGAAACACCATATATTTT. It specifies CAWSPGVSGNTIYF.

Remarks on this clone: A read error may explain this, as a much larger clone is one base away. Different DNA sequences within this sample yield the same CDR3. The chain uses TRBV9 and TRBJ2-7; a weak D match, TRBD1 (7 bases). CDR1 and CDR2 (germline): SGDLS, YYNGEE. Trimming left V 1 base short and J 4 bases short, with 15 bases between. The CDR3 is 15 amino acids. CDR3 amino acids: CASSVTGDLSYEQYF. CDR3 in DNA: TGTGCCAGCAGCGTAACAGGGGACTTATCATACGAGCAGTACTTC. Based on the CDR3 plus reference TRBV9 and TRBJ2-7, the full variable domain is DSGVTQTPKHLITATGQRVTLRCSPRSGDLSVYWYQQSLDQGLQFLIQYYNGEERAKGNILERFSAQQFPDLHSELNLSSLELGDSALYFCASSVTGDLSYEQYFGPGTRLTVT.

The chain couples TRBV30 to TRBJ2-1; 7 nucleotides align to TRBD2. Germline CDR1 and CDR2: GTSNPN and SVGIG (reference sequence). This CDR3 is built from 17 residues. J gave up 3 bases and V 4 bases, and 15 bases lay outside the gene matches. The CDR3 sequence: CAWTSPGGQRGYNEQFF. CDR3 in DNA: TGTGCCTGGACCTCCCCGGGAGGCCAAAGGGGCTACAATGAGCAGTTCTTC.

As for this clone: This probably arose from a read error, given a far larger clone one base away. The gene calls are TRBV30 and TRBJ2-7; 13 nucleotides line up with TRBD2. The germline V gene has CDR1 GTSNPN and CDR2 SVGIG (reference sequence). The CDR3 loop spans 20 amino acids. Trimming cost V 5 bases and J 2 bases; bases outside gene matches: 21. The CDR3 sequence is CAWGAAAGWGLAGITYEQYF. CDR3 bases: TGTGCCTGGGGTGCCGCTGCAGGGTGGGGACTAGCGGGAATAACCTACGAGCAGTACTTC.

This clone was seen more than once but under ten times. Other DNA sequences in this sample translate to the same CDR3. This rearrangement joins TRBV28 to TRBJ1-2, with D possibly being TRBD1 (6 bases). Germline V lookup: CDR1 MDHEN, CDR2 SYDVKM. Between the trimmed V and J ends, which lost 11 bases and 2 bases, there was a span of 9 bases. CDR3 size: 11 residues. For the CDR3, the DNA is TGTGCCTCAGGGGTCAACTATGGCTACACCTTC. As protein: CASGVNYGYTF.

At least ten counts were recorded for this clone. V is TRBV2 and J is TRBJ2-7, with TRBD2 identical over 9 bases. CDR3 length: 16 residues. V was clipped by 1 base and J by 7 bases; unmatched bases: 11. Germline values: CDR1 SNHLY, CDR2 FYNNEI. The CDR3 DNA is TGTGCCAGCAGTGAAGTCGGGTCTAGCGGGGACAAGGAGCAGTACTTC. Its protein is CASSEVGSSGDKEQYF.

The CDR3 loop reads CASSPTTGYGSDTQYF. The DNA of the CDR3 is TGTGCCAGCTCACCAACAACAGGGTACGGGTCAGATACGCAGTATTTT. V gene TRBV18 combines with J gene TRBJ2-3; the D gene is possibly TRBD1 (6 bases). From germline, CDR1 is KGHSH and CDR2 LQKENI. Trimming left V 2 bases short and J 4 bases short, with 16 bases between. The CDR3 contains 16 residues.

The chain employs TRBV7-2 and TRBJ2-7; D call uncertain. This CDR3 has 15 amino acids. Germline V gene data show CDR1 as SGHTA and CDR2 as FQGNSA. Trimming removed 5 bases at V and 6 bases at J, with 20 bases between. Written as DNA, the CDR3 is TGTGCCAGCAGCCTAGTCGGAACCCCCTCCCGCGAGCAGTACTTC. Translating gives CASSLVGTPSREQYF.

CDR3 coding DNA: TGTGCCAGCAGCCCCTCACTAGCGGGTGTCAATGAGCAGTTCTTC. This translates into CASSPSLAGVNEQFF. The chain combines TRBV11-3 with TRBJ2-1; 9 bases are shared with TRBD2. Germline CDR1 is SGHNT and CDR2 is YENEEA. The CDR3 consists of 15 residues. The junction had 8 bases not matched to a gene; V was cut back by 5 bases and J by 6 bases.

The chain couples TRBV6-1 to TRBJ1-3; unclear D gene. The V end lost 2 bases, the J end lost 0 bases, and 5 bases lay between the germline ends. Per the germline V gene, CDR1 is MNHNS and CDR2 is SASEGT. This CDR3 has 14 residues. This CDR3 is CASSEYISGNTIYF. The CDR3 DNA sequence: TGTGCCAGCAGTGAATATATCTCTGGAAACACCATATATTTT.

This clone appeared a single time. The chain links TRBV5-5 to TRBJ2-1; a weak D match, TRBD1 (6 bases). Germline CDR1 reads SGHKS; CDR2 reads YYEKEE (reference sequence). V lost 5 bases and J 2 bases, leaving 14 bases between the germline ends. The CDR3 spans 15 residues. The CDR3 nucleotides are TGTGCCAGCAGATTCCTCAGGGGTACCTACAATGAGCAGTTCTTC. This sequence encodes CASRFLRGTYNEQFF.

Concerning this clone itself: Given the absence of the conserved phenylalanine or tryptophan at the CDR3 end, a read error is likely. The chain is built from TRBV25-1 and TRBJ1-3; the D is unclear. V lost 4 bases, J lost 3 bases, and 10 bases lay in between. From germline, CDR1 is MGHDK and CDR2 SYGVNS. The length of the CDR3 is 14 residues. The CDR3 DNA sequence: TGTGCCAGCAGTGTAGTGGGCGATGGAAACACCATATATCTT. Amino acids: CASSVVGDGNTIYL.

A word on this clone: A far bigger clonotype differs at one base, so this is likely a read error. The CDR3 sequence is CTSSQDRGIPDTQYF. CDR3 nucleotide sequence: TGCACCAGCAGCCAAGATCGGGGAATACCCGATACGCAGTATTTT. The chain links TRBV1 to TRBJ2-3; the DNA was not compared with TRBD2, the D call given in the table. TRBV1 is given as a pseudogene. CDR3 length equals 15 residues.

At least ten counts were recorded for this clone. Other DNA sequences in this sample translate to the same CDR3. The J gene is TRBJ2-1, the V gene TRBV7-9; TRBD2 agrees at 8 bases. CDR1 SEHNR and CDR2 FQNEAQ come from the germline V gene (reference sequence). J gave up 3 bases and V 5 bases, and 6 bases lay outside the gene matches. The CDR3 loop spans 15 amino acids. This CDR3 reads CASSPRLARYNEQFF. The CDR3 DNA is TGTGCCAGCAGCCCCAGACTAGCGCGCTACAATGAGCAGTTCTTC.

V and J are TRBV11-2 and TRBJ2-1; D not resolved. The CDR3 length is 13 residues. Germline CDR1 SGHAT, CDR2 FQNNGV. V was clipped by 5 bases and J by 6 bases, with 11 bases between them. CDR3 loop: CASSPLRTNEQFF. CDR3 DNA sequence: TGTGCCAGCAGCCCGCTGAGGACCAATGAGCAGTTCTTC. Complete variable domain (other parts from reference TRBV11-2 and TRBJ2-1): EAGVAQSPRYKIIEKRQSVAFWCNPISGHATLYWYQQILGQGPKLLIQFQNNGVVDDSQLPKDRFSAERLKGVDSTLKIQPAKLEDSAVYLCASSPLRTNEQFFGPGTRLTVL.

The DNA for the CDR3 is TGTGCCAGCAGCTTATATCGAGGGAGGTACTCCCAAGAGACCCAGTACTTC. This sequence encodes CASSLYRGRYSQETQYF. The V and J genes are TRBV7-2 and TRBJ2-5; possibly TRBD2 for D (6 bases). CDR3 size: 17 residues. Deletions cut 2 bases from V and 1 base from J, with 17 bases between. In germline, CDR1 is SGHTA, CDR2 FQGNSA.

This clone was found once. The CDR3 region has the DNA TGCGCCAGCAGCCACCCAGCAGTGGATGAAAAACTGTTTTTT. It specifies CASSHPAVDEKLFF. The chain links TRBV4-1 to TRBJ1-4; D unclear. CDR3 size: 14 residues. Between the trimmed V and J ends, which lost 3 bases and 6 bases, there was a span of 11 bases. Looked up from germline, CDR1 is MGHRA and CDR2 is YSYEKL.

This clone has just one count. Since a far larger clone is one base different, this is likely a read error. This same CDR3 is encoded by further DNA sequences in the sample. The CDR3 loop is CASSLLGTSVAFF. CDR3 nucleotides: TGCGCCAGCAGTTTATTAGGCACGTCAGTGGCTTTCTTT. The gene calls are TRBV28 and TRBJ1-1, with unresolved D. Per the germline V gene, CDR1 is MDHEN and CDR2 is SYDVKM. This CDR3 has 13 amino acids. Full variable domain (outside the CDR3, taken from reference TRBV28 and TRBJ1-1): DVKVTQSSRYLVKRTGEKVFLECVQDMDHENMFWYRQDPGLGLRLIYFSYDVKMKEKGDIPEGYSVSREKKERFSLILESASTNQTSMYLCASSLLGTSVAFFGQGTRLTVV.